A selection of T cell receptor beta chains follows, all from one sample in a study of OX40 agonist ivuxolimab in advanced cancers. Some clones are missing from TCRdb's copy, which holds only in-frame ones; the method was immunoSEQ multiplex PCR. In the table there are roughly 92,000 clones, roughly 85% of which are singletons. Sequencing was performed on CD4+ or CD8+ T cells sorted from blood, taken in a trial of the OX40 agonist ivuxolimab. These receptors originate from an adult with an advanced solid tumor such as melanoma, head and neck, liver or kidney cancer. Both conserved end residues are part of each CDR3. Each record gives: clone size, D gene, J gene, V gene, CDR3 DNA, CDR3 protein. A D gene is named only where the DNA matches it firmly. Clone size appears in some rows only: once, few, many, or a class for an expanded clone.

clone_size: NA; d_call: NA; j_call: TRBJ1-5; v_call: TRBV6-6; cdr3_nt: TGTGCCAGCAGTCCCGACATCGGCAATCATCCCCAGCATTTT; cdr3_aa: CASSPDIGNHPQHF
clone_size: NA; d_call: NA; j_call: TRBJ2-7; v_call: TRBV6-1; cdr3_nt: TGTGCCAGCAGTGAAGTGCCAGGCCGCTCCTACGAGCAGTACTTC; cdr3_aa: CASSEVPGRSYEQYF
clone_size: NA; d_call: NA; j_call: TRBJ1-2; v_call: TRBV19; cdr3_nt: TGTGCCAGTAGTAAGCAGGGGAGCTATGGCTACACCTTC; cdr3_aa: CASSKQGSYGYTF
clone_size: NA; d_call: TRBD1; j_call: TRBJ1-3; v_call: TRBV18; cdr3_nt: TGTGCCAGCTCACAGGGATGGACAGGCTGGTCTGGAAACACCATATATTTT; cdr3_aa: CASSQGWTGWSGNTIYF
clone_size: NA; d_call: NA; j_call: TRBJ2-3; v_call: TRBV4-3; cdr3_nt: TGCGCCAGCAGCCCGGGACAATCGCTGGTGGGCACAGATACGCAGTATTTT; cdr3_aa: CASSPGQSLVGTDTQYF
clone_size: NA; d_call: TRBD1; j_call: TRBJ2-7; v_call: TRBV7-9; cdr3_nt: TGTGCCAGCAGCCATAGGGACAGGGTTGGATCAGGCGAGCAGTACTTC; cdr3_aa: CASSHRDRVGSGEQYF
clone_size: NA; d_call: TRBD1; j_call: TRBJ2-5; v_call: TRBV5-8; cdr3_nt: TGTGCCAGCAGTCGTGGACAGGGCCTTCGCTCCGAAGAGACCCAGTACTTC; cdr3_aa: CASSRGQGLRSEETQYF
clone_size: NA; d_call: NA; j_call: TRBJ2-5; v_call: TRBV5-1; cdr3_nt: TGCGCCAGCAGCTTTAGCATTACTTCCGAGACCCAGTACTTC; cdr3_aa: CASSFSITSETQYF
clone_size: NA; d_call: TRBD1; j_call: TRBJ2-7; v_call: TRBV29-1; cdr3_nt: TGCAGCGTCGGCCGAGGGACAGGGTCTTACGAGCAGTACTTC; cdr3_aa: CSVGRGTGSYEQYF
clone_size: NA; d_call: NA; j_call: TRBJ2-1; v_call: TRBV6-5; cdr3_nt: TGTGCCAGCAGTCGCCCGGGGTACAATGAGCAGTTCTTC; cdr3_aa: CASSRPGYNEQFF
clone_size: NA; d_call: NA; j_call: TRBJ1-1; v_call: TRBV6-5; cdr3_nt: TGTGCCAGCACTCAGTTGAACACTGAAGCTTTCTTT; cdr3_aa: CASTQLNTEAFF
clone_size: few; d_call: NA; j_call: TRBJ1-5; v_call: TRBV4-1; cdr3_nt: TGCGCCAGCAGCCAAGAGGGTCTTCTCAATCAGCCCCAGCATTTT; cdr3_aa: CASSQEGLLNQPQHF
clone_size: NA; d_call: NA; j_call: TRBJ1-5; v_call: TRBV6-5; cdr3_nt: TGTGCCAGCAGCCCCGGGTCAGGGTACAATCAGCCCCAGCATTTT; cdr3_aa: CASSPGSGYNQPQHF
clone_size: medium-sized; d_call: TRBD1; j_call: TRBJ1-2; v_call: TRBV4-1; cdr3_nt: TGCGCCAGCAGCCAAGGGGGACAGTTAAACTATGGCTACACCTTC; cdr3_aa: CASSQGGQLNYGYTF
clone_size: once; d_call: NA; j_call: TRBJ2-5; v_call: TRBV5-4; cdr3_nt: TGTGCCAGCAGCCGTCGTTTAGGACAGCAAGAGACCCAGTACTTC; cdr3_aa: CASSRRLGQQETQYF
clone_size: NA; d_call: TRBD1; j_call: TRBJ1-5; v_call: TRBV7-2; cdr3_nt: TGTGCCAGCAGAGCTCAGGGGGGGACTGGGAGCAATCAGCCCCAGCATTTT; cdr3_aa: CASRAQGGTGSNQPQHF
clone_size: NA; d_call: NA; j_call: TRBJ1-2; v_call: TRBV28; cdr3_nt: TGTGCCAGCACCTTACAGGAGGGAGGCTACACCTTC; cdr3_aa: CASTLQEGGYTF